The 2 T cell receptor beta chains in this list originate from one sample, sequenced in a study of blood T cell repertoires in COVID-19. The assay was immunoSEQ multiplex PCR, and TCRdb's table has in-frame clones only and misses some. The table includes some 490,000 clones, more than 85% detected once. Sequencing was performed on PBMCs or T cells enriched from blood (not recorded which). These receptors were obtained from a woman in her sixties who had recovered from COVID-19.

The rearrangement uses TRBV7-2 and TRBJ2-2; possible D gene TRBD1, 6 bases. V was cut by 3 bases and J by 2 bases, with 13 bases left in between. The CDR3 totals 16 residues. Per the germline V gene, CDR1 is SGHTA and CDR2 is FQGNSA. The CDR3 nucleotides are TGTGCCAGCAGCTTCGATTCAGGGGTTAACACCGGGGAGCTGTTTTTT. As protein: CASSFDSGVNTGELFF.

The chain combines TRBV5-4 with TRBJ1-6; TRBD1 aligns across 8 bases. Germline-derived CDR1 and CDR2 are SGHNT and YYREEE (reference sequence). There are 15 residues in the CDR3. J gave up 5 bases and V 4 bases, and 5 bases lay outside the gene matches. This CDR3 is CASSPDRADNSPLHF. For the CDR3, the DNA is TGTGCCAGCAGCCCGGACAGGGCGGATAATTCACCCCTCCACTTT.